Below are 27 T cell receptor beta chains sequenced from a single sample in a study of radiation and T cells in renal cell carcinoma. Time point indicated: blood 4 weeks post-SBRT, at nephrectomy. Treatment described: 15 Gy SBRT to primary tumor, nephrectomy 4 weeks later. Repertoires were generated with immunoSEQ multiplex PCR, while TCRdb's copy carries only in-frame clones and drops some. The sample holds approximately 150,000 clones, 70% to 90% seen once. The sequenced sample was blood, obtained from a patient whose treatment included radiotherapy and nephrectomy. All receptors come from a woman in her forties or fifties with renal cell carcinoma.

The rearrangement links TRBV10-2 to TRBJ2-7; TRBD2 might be the D (6 bases). The germline V gene has CDR1 WSHSY and CDR2 SAAADI. Trimming left V 10 bases short and J 4 bases short, with 11 bases between. This CDR3 spans 11 amino acids. DNA of the CDR3: TGCGCCATCACTCGGGGGTACGAGCAGTACTTC. Amino acids: CAITRGYEQYF.

The genes are TRBV6-5 and TRBJ1-5, with D maybe TRBD1 (6 bases). CDR3 length equals 15 residues. Germline CDR1 reads MNHEY; CDR2 reads SVGAGI. Trimming shortened V by 3 bases and J by 4 bases, and 13 bases separated the two germline ends. CDR3 coding DNA: TGTGCCAGCAGTTATTCCGGGGGCCCAAATCAGCCCCAGCATTTT. It yields the protein CASSYSGGPNQPQHF.

The rearrangement links TRBV4-1 to TRBJ2-7; D unclear. Germline CDR1 reads MGHRA; CDR2 reads YSYEKL. Trimming pared 4 bases from V and 0 bases from J, leaving 10 bases between. This CDR3 is 14 amino acids long. CDR3: CASSPGRNSYEQYF. CDR3 DNA sequence: TGCGCCAGCAGCCCCGGACGGAACTCCTACGAGCAGTACTTC.

The chain couples TRBV6-6 to TRBJ1-2; D remains ambiguous. Trimming took off 2 bases at V and 4 bases at J, with 11 bases between the two ends. This CDR3 has 14 amino acids. Germline V gene sequence: CDR1 MNHNY, CDR2 SVGAGI (reference sequence). CDR3 sequence reads: CASSYSRDTYGYTF. The DNA for the CDR3 is TGTGCCAGCAGTTACAGTCGGGATACCTATGGCTACACCTTC.

The chain joins TRBV10-3 to TRBJ1-1; D gene unclear. The V gene lost 6 bases and the J gene lost 2 bases, with 10 bases spanning the gap. The germline CDR1 and CDR2 sequences are ENHRY and SYGVKD. The CDR3 runs to 13 residues. The CDR3 reads CAIRNKVNTEAFF. The CDR3, as DNA: TGTGCCATCAGGAACAAAGTAAACACTGAAGCTTTCTTT.

The V call is TRBV5-8, the J call TRBJ2-1, with D perhaps matching TRBD1 or TRBD2 (6 bases each). Per germline, CDR1 SGHTS and CDR2 YDEGEE. The CDR3 is made up of 13 amino acids. Trimming cost V 0 bases and J 9 bases, with 10 bases left between them. The CDR3 DNA reads TGTGCCAGCAGCTTGGAGGGGGGATTTGAGCAGTTCTTC. It codes for CASSLEGGFEQFF. Full variable domain (rest looked up from reference TRBV5-8 and TRBJ2-1): EAGVTQSPTHLIKTRGQQATLRCSPISGHTSVYWYQQALGLGLQFLLWYDEGEERNRGNFPPRFSGRQFPNYSSELNVNALELEDSALYLCASSLEGGFEQFFGPGTRLTVL.

V is TRBV18 and J is TRBJ1-1; the match to TRBD1 covers 9 bases. Germline lookup yields CDR1 KGHSH and CDR2 LQKENI. This CDR3 has 18 amino acids. Germline trimming cut 0 bases from V and 1 base from J; bases unmatched to any gene: 9. CDR3 residues: CASSPPRTGEVGNTEAFF. The CDR3 DNA reads as TGTGCCAGCTCACCACCCCGGACAGGGGAAGTTGGGAACACTGAAGCTTTCTTT. Drawing the rest from reference TRBV18 and TRBJ1-1, the complete variable domain is NAGVMQNPRHLVRRRGQEARLRCSPMKGHSHVYWYRQLPEEGLKFMVYLQKENIIDESGMPKERFSAEFPKEGPSILRIQQVVRGDSAAYFCASSPPRTGEVGNTEAFFGQGTRLTVV.

CDR3 protein: CASSMNRGSGGYTF. CDR3 bases: TGTGCCAGTAGTATGAACAGGGGAAGCGGTGGCTACACCTTC. The chain joins TRBV19 to TRBJ1-2, with TRBD1 matching 7 bases. J gave up 7 bases and V 3 bases, and 8 bases lay outside the gene matches. The CDR3 is 14 residues long. CDR1 is LNHDA and CDR2 is SQIVND in the germline V gene (reference sequence).

For this clone: Germline and junction disagree at one end, which may indicate a read error. The CDR3 is CASSPSLSSPSSEQYF. CDR3 nucleotides: TGTGCCAGCAGCCCTTCCCTCTCGAGCCCGTCCTCCGAGCAGTACTTC. The chain recombines TRBV27 with TRBJ2-7, with D uncertain. Per the germline V gene, CDR1 is MNHEY and CDR2 is SMNVEV (reference sequence). The CDR3 contains 16 residues.

This clone showed up just a few times. CDR3 region: CASSFEGVEANVLTF. The DNA of the CDR3 is TGTGCCAGCAGCTTTGAGGGGGTCGAGGCCAACGTCCTGACTTTC. The chain employs TRBV5-5 and TRBJ2-6, with D possibly TRBD1 on 6 matching bases. The CDR3 length is 15 residues. Per the germline V gene, CDR1 is SGHKS and CDR2 is YYEKEE (reference sequence). Trimming cost V 2 bases and J 6 bases, with 12 bases left between them.

This chain connects TRBV30 to TRBJ1-5, with 8 nucleotides matching TRBD1. This CDR3 is 15 amino acids long. V shed 4 bases and J 4 bases; nucleotides not matched to a gene: 9. The germline gives CDR1 GTSNPN, CDR2 SVGIG (reference sequence). The CDR3 DNA reads as TGTGCCTGGATCAAAAAAGGGACAGGTAATCAGCCCCAGCATTTT. Its protein is CAWIKKGTGNQPQHF.

This clone was seen just once. This rearrangement joins TRBV30 to TRBJ1-1; D unclear. V was cut by 0 bases and J by 0 bases, with 11 bases left in between. Germline lookup yields CDR1 GTSNPN and CDR2 SVGIG (reference sequence). The CDR3 covers 15 residues. This chain's CDR3 is CAWSVIGDMNTEAFF. In DNA form, the CDR3 reads TGTGCCTGGAGTGTAATCGGGGATATGAACACTGAAGCTTTCTTT.

The chain joins TRBV7-2 to TRBJ2-3; no firm D call. Germline CDR1 is SGHTA and CDR2 is FQGNSA. This CDR3 comprises 13 residues. The germline V and J ends were trimmed by 1 base and 9 bases, with 11 bases remaining between them. CDR3 nucleotides: TGTGCCAGCAGCTTAGAATTTGACCTAACGCAGTATTTT. This sequence encodes CASSLEFDLTQYF.

The genes are TRBV7-2 and TRBJ2-7; TRBD1 matches 10 bases. V shed 8 bases and J 1 base; nucleotides not matched to a gene: 8. This CDR3 is built from 15 residues. Germline CDR1 and CDR2: SGHTA and FQGNSA. The CDR3: CASREPGQGSYEQYF. CDR3 coding DNA: TGTGCCAGCCGCGAGCCGGGACAGGGGTCCTACGAGCAGTACTTC.

The J gene is TRBJ1-1, the V gene TRBV6-1; no clear D gene. Germline values: CDR1 MNHNS, CDR2 SASEGT. CDR3 length equals 13 residues. V was trimmed by 3 bases and J by 7 bases, leaving 12 bases between them. The CDR3 region has the DNA TGTGCCAGCAGTGAGTCAGGATTAGATGAAGCTTTCTTT. Protein: CASSESGLDEAFF.

The chain has TRBV28 and TRBJ1-1, with 7 positions matching TRBD1. Trimming cost V 3 bases and J 0 bases; bases outside gene matches: 16. CDR3 length: 19 amino acids. The germline gives CDR1 MDHEN, CDR2 SYDVKM. CDR3 sequence: CASSFPPQGGVTMNTEAFF. In DNA form, the CDR3 reads TGTGCCAGCAGTTTCCCCCCCCAGGGGGGAGTAACCATGAACACTGAAGCTTTCTTT.

The chain combines TRBV6-6 with TRBJ2-5, with D hard to call. CDR1 and CDR2 from the germline V gene are MNHNY and SVGAGI (reference sequence). CDR3 size: 10 residues. Trimming left V 6 bases short and J 7 bases short, with 6 bases between. CDR3 nucleotide sequence: TGTGCCAGCAGCTCGAGGACCCAGTACTTC. Translating it yields CASSSRTQYF.

This chain's CDR3 is CASSPYQGENTEAFF. The CDR3 nucleotides are TGTGCCAGTAGTCCGTACCAGGGGGAGAACACTGAAGCTTTCTTT. The genes are TRBV19 and TRBJ1-1, with 7 bases matching TRBD1. The length of the CDR3 is 15 residues. Trimming removed 5 bases from V and 1 base from J; junction bases left unmatched: 7. The germline gives CDR1 LNHDA, CDR2 SQIVND (reference sequence).

This clone was picked up one time. The chain joins TRBV5-5 to TRBJ1-4; 9 bases agree with TRBD1. J lost 2 bases, V lost 3 bases, and 5 bases had no gene match. The CDR3 runs 16 residues. Germline V gene data show CDR1 as SGHKS and CDR2 as YYEKEE (reference sequence). The CDR3 sequence: CASSSTGGTTNEKLFF. The CDR3 nucleotides read TGTGCCAGCAGCTCGACAGGGGGAACGACTAATGAAAAACTGTTTTTT.

The chain carries TRBV5-8 and TRBJ2-5; a weak D match, TRBD1 (6 bases). This CDR3 is 14 amino acids long. Deletions cut 4 bases from V and 2 bases from J, with 12 bases between. Per the germline V gene, CDR1 is SGHTS and CDR2 is YDEGEE. CDR3 protein: CASSRRQVQETQYF. The CDR3, as DNA: TGTGCCAGCAGCCGCAGACAGGTTCAAGAGACCCAGTACTTC.

The chain carries TRBV19 and TRBJ1-4; possibly TRBD1 for D (6 bases). V dropped 6 bases and J dropped 1 base, with 12 bases sitting between them. This CDR3 spans 15 amino acids. CDR1 is LNHDA, CDR2 SQIVND, per germline (reference sequence). The CDR3 sequence: CASSRMTGTNEKLFF. Written as DNA, the CDR3 is TGTGCCAGTAGCCGAATGACAGGAACTAATGAAAAACTGTTTTTT.

The chain combines TRBV19 with TRBJ1-2; 8 bases align to TRBD1. After removal of 4 bases from V and 4 bases from J, the junction contained 11 bases not matched to a gene. The length of the CDR3 is 16 residues. Germline V CDR1 and CDR2: LNHDA, SQIVND (reference sequence). The CDR3 here is CASSSGSQGVIYGYTF. The CDR3 DNA reads as TGTGCCAGTAGTAGCGGTTCACAGGGGGTTATCTATGGCTACACCTTC. Combining the CDR3 with reference TRBV19 and TRBJ1-2 gives the whole variable domain DGGITQSPKYLFRKEGQNVTLSCEQNLNHDAMYWYRQDPGQGLRLIYYSQIVNDFQKGDIAEGYSVSREKKESFPLTVTSAQKNPTAFYLCASSSGSQGVIYGYTFGSGTRLTVV.

V and J are TRBV7-9 and TRBJ2-7, with D unclear. V was pared by 5 bases and J by 0 bases, with 8 bases between. The CDR3 sequence is 13 residues long. Per germline, CDR1 SEHNR and CDR2 FQNEAQ (reference sequence). Here the CDR3 DNA reads TGTGCCAGCAGCCCGGTTTCCTCCTACGAGCAGTACTTC. It is translated as CASSPVSSYEQYF.

The gene calls are TRBV7-6 and TRBJ1-5; D gene ambiguous. V gave up 0 bases and J gave up 3 bases, with 3 bases separating them. Germline V gives CDR1 SGHVS, CDR2 FNYEAQ. The CDR3 runs 13 residues. The chain's CDR3 is CASSLALNQPQHF. The CDR3 region has the DNA TGTGCCAGCAGCTTAGCTCTCAATCAGCCCCAGCATTTT.

The chain uses TRBV7-2 and TRBJ2-3, with D unresolved. The CDR3 has 14 amino acids. Germline V gene sequence: CDR1 SGHTA, CDR2 FQGNSA. Between the trimmed V and J ends, which lost 3 bases and 3 bases, there was a span of 10 bases. CDR3 sequence (DNA): TGTGCCAGCAGCTTCGCGGACCCGACAGATACGCAGTATTTT. Translation gives CASSFADPTDTQYF.

The genes are TRBV2 and TRBJ1-3, with D possibly TRBD1 on 5 matching bases. The CDR3 has 16 residues. Germline V gene lookup returns CDR1 SNHLY and CDR2 FYNNEI. V gave up 5 bases and J gave up 0 bases, with 14 bases separating them. The CDR3 sequence is CASSLGRPGSGNTIYF. The CDR3 bases are TGTGCCAGCAGTCTGGGACGGCCTGGCTCTGGAAACACCATATATTTT.

The V gene is TRBV10-3, the J gene TRBJ1-5; TRBD1 aligns across 10 bases. Germline CDR1 ENHRY, CDR2 SYGVKD. This CDR3 has 14 residues. The J segment lost 6 bases and the V segment lost 10 bases, leaving 9 bases of the junction unmatched. The CDR3 sequence is CATRNDRGPQPQHF. The CDR3 region has the DNA TGTGCCACCCGTAATGACAGGGGGCCTCAGCCCCAGCATTTT.